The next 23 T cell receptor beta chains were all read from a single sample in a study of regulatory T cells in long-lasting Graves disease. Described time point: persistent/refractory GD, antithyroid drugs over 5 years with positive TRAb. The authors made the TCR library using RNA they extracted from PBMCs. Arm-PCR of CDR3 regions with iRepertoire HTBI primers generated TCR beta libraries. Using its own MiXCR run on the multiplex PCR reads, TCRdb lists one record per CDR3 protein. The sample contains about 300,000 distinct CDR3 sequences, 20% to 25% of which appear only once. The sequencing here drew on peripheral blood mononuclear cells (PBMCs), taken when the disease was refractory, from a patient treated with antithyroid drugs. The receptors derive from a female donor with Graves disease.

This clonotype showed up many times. The DNA of the CDR3 is TGTGCCAGCAGCCCCGAGCGGGAGTTGCACGAGCAGTACTTC. As protein: CASSPERELHEQYF. This chain uses TRBV27 with TRBJ2-7; 8 bases map to TRBD2. CDR3 length: 14 amino acids. Trimming cost V 6 bases and J 5 bases; bases outside gene matches: 9. Germline lookup yields CDR1 MNHEY and CDR2 SMNVEV (reference sequence).

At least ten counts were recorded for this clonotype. The CDR3 DNA is TGTGCCAGCACCCTGTCCTATAGCAATCAGCCCCAGCATTTT. Protein: CASTLSYSNQPQHF. The rearrangement joins TRBV12-3 or TRBV12-4 to TRBJ1-5; D ambiguous. The ends were cut back, 7 bases at V and 0 bases at J, with 10 bases in the middle. The CDR3 runs 14 residues.

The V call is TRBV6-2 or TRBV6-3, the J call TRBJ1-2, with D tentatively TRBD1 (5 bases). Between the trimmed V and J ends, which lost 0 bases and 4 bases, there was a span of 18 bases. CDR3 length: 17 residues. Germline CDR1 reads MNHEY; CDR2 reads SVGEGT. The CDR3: CASSYSKHRGATYGYTF. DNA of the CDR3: TGTGCCAGCAGTTACTCTAAACACCGAGGGGCAACCTATGGCTACACCTTC.

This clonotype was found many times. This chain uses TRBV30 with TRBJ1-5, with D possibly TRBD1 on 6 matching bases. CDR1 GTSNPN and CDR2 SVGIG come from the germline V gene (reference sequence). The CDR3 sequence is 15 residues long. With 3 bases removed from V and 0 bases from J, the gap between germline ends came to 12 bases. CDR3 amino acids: CAWSPGQYSNQPQHF. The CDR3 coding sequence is TGTGCCTGGAGCCCCGGACAGTATAGCAATCAGCCCCAGCATTTT.

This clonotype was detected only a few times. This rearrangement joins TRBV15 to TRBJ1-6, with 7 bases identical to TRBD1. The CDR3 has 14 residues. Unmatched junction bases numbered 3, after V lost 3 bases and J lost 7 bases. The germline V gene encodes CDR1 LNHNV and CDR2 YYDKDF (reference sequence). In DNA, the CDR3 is TGTGCCACCAGCAGGGACAGGATAAATTCACCCCTCCACTTT. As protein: CATSRDRINSPLHF.

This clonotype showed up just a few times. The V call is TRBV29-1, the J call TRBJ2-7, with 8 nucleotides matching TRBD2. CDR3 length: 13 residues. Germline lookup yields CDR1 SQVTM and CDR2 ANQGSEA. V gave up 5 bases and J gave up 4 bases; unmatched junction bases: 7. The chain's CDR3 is CSVNAGGGYEQYF. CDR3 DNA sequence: TGCAGCGTTAATGCGGGAGGAGGTTACGAGCAGTACTTC.

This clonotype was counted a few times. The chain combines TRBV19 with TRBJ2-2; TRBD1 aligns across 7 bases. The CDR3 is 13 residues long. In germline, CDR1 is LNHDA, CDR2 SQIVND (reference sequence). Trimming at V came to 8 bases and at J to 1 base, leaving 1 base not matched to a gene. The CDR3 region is CASDRENTGELFF. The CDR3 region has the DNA TGTGCCAGTGACAGGGAGAACACCGGGGAGCTGTTTTTT.

CDR3 DNA: TGCAGCGCCCCCGGACAGGGGTTCACTGAAGCTTTCTTT. Its translation is CSAPGQGFTEAFF. The J gene is TRBJ1-1, the V gene TRBV29-1; 9 bases align to TRBD1. CDR1 is SQVTM, CDR2 ANQGSEA, per germline. The length of the CDR3 is 13 residues. V lost 7 bases, J lost 4 bases, and 7 bases stayed unmatched.

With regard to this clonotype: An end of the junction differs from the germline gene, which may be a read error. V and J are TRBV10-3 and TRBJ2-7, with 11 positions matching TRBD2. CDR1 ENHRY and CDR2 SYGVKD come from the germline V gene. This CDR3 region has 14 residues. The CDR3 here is CAISTGTSGYEQHF. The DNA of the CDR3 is TGTGCCATCTCAACCGGGACTAGCGGCTACGAGCAGCACTTC.

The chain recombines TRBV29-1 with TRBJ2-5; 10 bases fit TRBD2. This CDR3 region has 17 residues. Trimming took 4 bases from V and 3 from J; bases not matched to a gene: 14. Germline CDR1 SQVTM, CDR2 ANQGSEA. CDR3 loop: CSVGYGLAGEMEETQYF. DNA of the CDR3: TGCAGCGTTGGGTACGGCCTAGCGGGAGAAATGGAAGAGACCCAGTACTTC. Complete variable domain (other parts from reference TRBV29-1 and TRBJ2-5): SAVISQKPSRDICQRGTSLTIQCQVDSQVTMMFWYRQQPGQSLTLIATANQGSEATYESGFVIDKFPISRPNLTFSTLTVSNMSPEDSSIYLCSVGYGLAGEMEETQYFGPGTRLLVL.

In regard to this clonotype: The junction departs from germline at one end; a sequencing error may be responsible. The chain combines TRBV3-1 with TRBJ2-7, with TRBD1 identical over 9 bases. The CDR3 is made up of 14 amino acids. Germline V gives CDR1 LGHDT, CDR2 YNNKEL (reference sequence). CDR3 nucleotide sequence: TGTGCCAGCAACCAAAGGGACAGGGCCCACGAGCAGTACTTC. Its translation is CASNQRDRAHEQYF.

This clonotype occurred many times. Written as DNA, the CDR3 is TGTGCCAGCAGCCAATCCGGCCAAGAAGCTTTCTTT. This gives the protein CASSQSGQEAFF. The chain employs TRBV7-3 and TRBJ1-1; D is unclear. Per germline, CDR1 SGHTA and CDR2 FQGTGA. This CDR3 contains 12 residues. Trimming cost V 5 bases and J 8 bases, with 12 bases left between them.

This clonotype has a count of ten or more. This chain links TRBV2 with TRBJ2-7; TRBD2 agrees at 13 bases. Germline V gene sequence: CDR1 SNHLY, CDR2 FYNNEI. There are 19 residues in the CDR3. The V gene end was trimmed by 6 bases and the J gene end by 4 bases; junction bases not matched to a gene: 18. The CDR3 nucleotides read TGTGCCAGCAGGGCAGCGGCATCTTCGTTGGGACTAGCGGGGTACGAGCAGTACTTC. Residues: CASRAAASSLGLAGYEQYF.

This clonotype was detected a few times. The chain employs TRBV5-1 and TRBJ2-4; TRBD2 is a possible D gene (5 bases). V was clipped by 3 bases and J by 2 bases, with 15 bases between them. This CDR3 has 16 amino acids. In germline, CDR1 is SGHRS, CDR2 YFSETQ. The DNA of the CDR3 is TGCGCCAGCAGCTCCGAGGGAGAAGGGACCAAAAACATTCAGTACTTC. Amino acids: CASSSEGEGTKNIQYF.

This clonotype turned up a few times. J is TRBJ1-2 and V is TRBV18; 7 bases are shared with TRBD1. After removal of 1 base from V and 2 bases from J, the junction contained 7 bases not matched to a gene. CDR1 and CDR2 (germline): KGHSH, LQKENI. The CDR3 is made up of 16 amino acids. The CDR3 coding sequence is TGTGCCAGCTCACCACTACAGGGGAAAGAGAACTATGGCTACACCTTC. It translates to CASSPLQGKENYGYTF.

The chain's CDR3 is CASSLGFSYNSPLHF. DNA for the CDR3: TGTGCCAGCAGTTTAGGTTTCTCCTATAATTCACCCCTCCACTTT. The rearrangement joins TRBV27 to TRBJ1-6; D is uncertain. Per germline, CDR1 MNHEY and CDR2 SMNVEV (reference sequence). Trimming pared 2 bases from V and 0 bases from J, leaving 5 bases between. CDR3 size: 15 residues.

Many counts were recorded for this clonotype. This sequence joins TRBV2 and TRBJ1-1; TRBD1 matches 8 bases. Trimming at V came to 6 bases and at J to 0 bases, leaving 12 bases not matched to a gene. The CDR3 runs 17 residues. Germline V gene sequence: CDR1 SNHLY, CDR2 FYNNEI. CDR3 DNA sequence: TGTGCCAGCAGCGCAAGACAGGGGACGCTCCTGAACACTGAAGCTTTCTTT. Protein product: CASSARQGTLLNTEAFF.

The CDR3 here is CASSQEPAGDSYNEQFF. CDR3 sequence (DNA): TGTGCCAGCAGCCAAGAACCAGCGGGAGATTCCTACAATGAGCAGTTCTTC. J is TRBJ2-1 and V is TRBV4-2; 8 bases align to TRBD2. Looked up from germline, CDR1 is LGHNA and CDR2 is YNFKEQ. This CDR3 spans 17 amino acids. With V trimmed by 0 bases and J by 1 base, 5 bases remained unmatched.

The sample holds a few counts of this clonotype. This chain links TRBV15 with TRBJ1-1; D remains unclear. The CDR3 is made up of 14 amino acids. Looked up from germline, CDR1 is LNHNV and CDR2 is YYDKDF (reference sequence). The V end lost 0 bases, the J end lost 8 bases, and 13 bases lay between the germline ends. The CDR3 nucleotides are TGTGCCACCAGCAGAGATCTTGCAGCCGCCGAAGCTTTCTTT. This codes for CATSRDLAAAEAFF. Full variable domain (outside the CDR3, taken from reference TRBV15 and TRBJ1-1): DAMVIQNPRYQVTQFGKPVTLSCSQTLNHNVMYWYQQKSSQAPKLLFHYYDKDFNNEADTPDNFQSRRPNTSFCFLDIRSPGLGDTAMYLCATSRDLAAAEAFFGQGTRLTVV.

CDR3 amino acids: CAISVGPVQETQYF. CDR3 bases: TGTGCCATCAGTGTTGGACCGGTCCAAGAGACCCAGTACTTC. The V and J genes are TRBV10-3 and TRBJ2-5; no reliable D call. This CDR3 spans 14 amino acids. V dropped 4 bases and J dropped 1 base, with 10 bases sitting between them. Germline V CDR1 and CDR2: ENHRY, SYGVKD.

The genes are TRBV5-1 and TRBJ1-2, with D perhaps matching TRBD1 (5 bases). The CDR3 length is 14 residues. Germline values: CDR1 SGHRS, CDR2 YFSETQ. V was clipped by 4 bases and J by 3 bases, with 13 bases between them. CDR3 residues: CASSLRDGYYGYTF. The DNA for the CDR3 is TGCGCCAGCAGCCTCCGGGACGGATACTATGGCTACACCTTC. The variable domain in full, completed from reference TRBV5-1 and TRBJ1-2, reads KAGVTQTPRYLIKTRGQQVTLSCSPISGHRSVSWYQQTPGQGLQFLFEYFSETQRNKGNFPGRFSGRQFSNSRSEMNVSTLELGDSALYLCASSLRDGYYGYTFGSGTRLTVV.

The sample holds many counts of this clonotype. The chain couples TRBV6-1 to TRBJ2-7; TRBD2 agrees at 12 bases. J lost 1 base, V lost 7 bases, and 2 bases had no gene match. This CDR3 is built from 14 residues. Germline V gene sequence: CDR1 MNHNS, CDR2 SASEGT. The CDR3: CASTSGRESYEQYF. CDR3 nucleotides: TGTGCCAGCACTAGCGGGAGGGAGTCCTACGAGCAGTACTTC.

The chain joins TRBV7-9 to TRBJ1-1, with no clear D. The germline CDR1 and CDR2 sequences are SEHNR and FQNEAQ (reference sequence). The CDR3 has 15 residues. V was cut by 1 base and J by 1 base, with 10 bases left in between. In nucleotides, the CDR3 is TGTGCCAGCAGCTTAGTGTCGGGCAGGAACACTGAAGCTTTCTTT. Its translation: CASSLVSGRNTEAFF.